Listed below are T cell receptor beta chains from one sample, sequenced in a study of blood T cell repertoires in COVID-19. Produced via immunoSEQ multiplex PCR; TCRdb's table is partial and in-frame only. The table has 15,000 to 20,000 clones, over 75% seen once. The sequenced material came from peripheral blood. These receptors came from a man in his forties with active COVID-19. Each CDR3 is given with its conserved first and last residue. The D gene is left open where the match is weak.

j_gene	d_gene	v_gene	CDR3aa
TRBJ2-1	-	TRBV13	CASSPPTRYNEQFF
TRBJ1-1	-	TRBV5-4	CASRTDTLGGEAFF
TRBJ2-1	-	TRBV7-9	CASSARGGGRFF
TRBJ2-1	TRBD2	TRBV7-8	CASSIPGLAGVSANEQFF
TRBJ1-5	-	TRBV7-2	CASSYGGQPQHF
TRBJ1-1	TRBD1	TRBV2	CASSEDRGGFTEAFF
TRBJ2-3	TRBD1	TRBV9	CASSVGRTGTDTQYF
TRBJ2-3	TRBD2	TRBV19	CASSMGLAGGFRLSTDTQYF
TRBJ1-5	-	TRBV7-2	CASSLRDTGQPQHF
TRBJ2-7	TRBD1	TRBV20-1	CSASYSGTGGNEQYF
TRBJ2-2	-	TRBV30	CAWSGGGGPRTGELFF
TRBJ2-7	TRBD2	TRBV6-5	CASSYSEREYSYEQYF
TRBJ1-1	TRBD1	TRBV5-1	CASSSGTGDGAFF
TRBJ1-1	-	TRBV9	CASSVAGARNTEAFF
TRBJ1-1	-	TRBV25-1	CASSHRAGAFF
TRBJ2-1	TRBD1	TRBV24-1	CATSAPGQGHNEQFF
TRBJ2-3	-	TRBV30	CAWSRGTSTDTQYF
TRBJ2-7	TRBD2	TRBV6-2/TRBV6-3	CASSYQAGGYYEQYF
TRBJ2-1	-	TRBV18	CASSPLLAYNEQFF
TRBJ1-1	-	TRBV6-5	CASRLTGNTEAFF
TRBJ2-7	TRBD2	TRBV2	CASSEGLAGVAYEQYF
TRBJ2-3	-	TRBV3-1/TRBV3-2	CASSPSPPDTQYF
-	TRBD1	TRBV12-5	CASGIGTATYEQYF
TRBJ2-1	-	TRBV9	CASSVMLAAYNEQFF
TRBJ2-3	TRBD2	TRBV7-9	CATAAGDRGTDTQYF
TRBJ2-3	-	TRBV5-3	CARRLSGTDTQYF
TRBJ1-5	TRBD1	TRBV10-3	CAISGQGGNQPQHF
TRBJ2-5	TRBD2	TRBV15	CATSSTSGQETQYF
TRBJ2-7	-	TRBV14	CASSPNTFTRTGRTYEQYF
TRBJ1-1	-	TRBV5-6	CASSRGALNTEAFF
TRBJ2-5	-	TRBV9	CASSVYERTQETQYF
TRBJ1-2	-	TRBV10-3	CAISEPRGGYGYTF
TRBJ2-7	TRBD2	TRBV5-1	CASSPEPGLAGVEQYF
TRBJ2-1	-	TRBV6-2/TRBV6-3	CASSYRGSYNEQFF
TRBJ1-5	-	TRBV5-6	CASSLAGRGSNQPQHF
TRBJ1-4	TRBD1	TRBV10-3	CAISDGQGVNQKLFF
TRBJ2-7	TRBD2	TRBV7-6	CASSLGTSGSYEQYF
TRBJ2-7	-	TRBV7-9	CASSLKGGHTLQYF
TRBJ1-1	-	TRBV7-6	CASSLLRLTGKPMNTEAFF
TRBJ2-6	-	TRBV7-9	CASSFGQGYGANVLTF